Presented here are 15 T cell receptor beta chains from one specimen sequenced in a study of blood T cell repertoires in COVID-19. The repertoire was sequenced with immunoSEQ multiplex PCR; TCRdb's copy has only in-frame clones and lacks some. This repertoire shows some 200,000 clones, about four fifths found once; its top ten account for 1.3%. The sequenced sample was PBMCs or T cells enriched from blood (not recorded which). The origin of the receptors is a woman in her 40s with acute COVID-19.

The chain carries TRBV7-2 and TRBJ2-1; D is ambiguous. This CDR3 has 15 residues. Germline CDR1 SGHTA, CDR2 FQGNSA. V dropped 0 bases and J dropped 0 bases, with 6 bases sitting between them. Here the CDR3 DNA reads TGTGCCAGCAGCTTAGCGAGTAGCTCCTACAATGAGCAGTTCTTC. Translating gives CASSLASSSYNEQFF.

The V and J genes are TRBV15 and TRBJ1-2; weak D call: TRBD1 (6 bases). Trimming pared 0 bases from V and 6 bases from J, leaving 17 bases between. The CDR3 is 16 residues long. Germline V gene data show CDR1 as LNHNV and CDR2 as YYDKDF (reference sequence). The CDR3 coding sequence is TGTGCCACCAGCAGAGATCGGGGGGGGACAAGGGATGGCTACACCTTC. Translated, it gives CATSRDRGGTRDGYTF. The whole variable domain, filled in from reference TRBV15 and TRBJ1-2, reads DAMVIQNPRYQVTQFGKPVTLSCSQTLNHNVMYWYQQKSSQAPKLLFHYYDKDFNNEADTPDNFQSRRPNTSFCFLDIRSPGLGDTAMYLCATSRDRGGTRDGYTFGSGTRLTVV.

This clone was found a few times. The chain uses TRBV10-2 and TRBJ1-6, with 9 bases that match TRBD1. After removal of 8 bases from V and 7 bases from J, the junction contained 9 bases not matched to a gene. Germline CDR1 reads WSHSY; CDR2 reads SAAADI. This CDR3 has 15 residues. The CDR3 sequence: CASVGTGKTNSPLHF. The CDR3 DNA is TGCGCCAGCGTGGGGACAGGGAAAACGAATTCACCCCTCCACTTT.

The V call is TRBV2, the J call TRBJ1-3, with 7 bases that match TRBD1. The germline V gene has CDR1 SNHLY and CDR2 FYNNEI. The CDR3 has 16 residues. After removal of 6 bases from V and 0 bases from J, the junction contained 8 bases not matched to a gene. CDR3 sequence (DNA): TGTGCCAGCAGCTCTGGACAGGTCCTCTCTGGAAACACCATATATTTT. This gives the protein CASSSGQVLSGNTIYF.

J is TRBJ2-1 and V is TRBV2; 7 bases match TRBD1. Trimming removed 4 bases from V and 3 bases from J; junction bases left unmatched: 3. This CDR3 comprises 14 residues. In germline, CDR1 is SNHLY, CDR2 FYNNEI. CDR3 sequence reads: CASSGRQGYNEQFF. The CDR3 DNA reads TGTGCCAGCAGTGGCCGACAGGGCTACAATGAGCAGTTCTTC. Full variable domain (outside the CDR3, taken from reference TRBV2 and TRBJ2-1): EPEVTQTPSHQVTQMGQEVILRCVPISNHLYFYWYRQILGQKVEFLVSFYNNEISEKSEIFDDQFSVERPDGSNFTLKIRSTKLEDSAMYFCASSGRQGYNEQFFGPGTRLTVL.

The chain couples TRBV3-1 (or the pseudogene TRBV3-2) to TRBJ1-2; the D is unclear. The germline V gene encodes CDR1 LGHDT and CDR2 YNNKEL (reference sequence). The CDR3 is 14 amino acids. The germline V and J ends were trimmed by 4 bases and 0 bases, with 9 bases remaining between them. CDR3 DNA: TGTGCCAGCAGCCTTCGCGGTTCTAACTATGGCTACACCTTC. Its protein is CASSLRGSNYGYTF.

This sequence joins TRBV6-2 or TRBV6-3 and TRBJ2-5, with 11 nucleotides matching TRBD2. Per germline, CDR1 MNHEY and CDR2 SVGEGT. After removal of 6 bases from V and 5 bases from J, the junction contained 8 bases not matched to a gene. The CDR3 loop spans 15 amino acids. CDR3 sequence (DNA): TGTGCCAGCAGCTTTAGCGGGGGGGCCGCGGAGACCCAGTACTTC. Protein: CASSFSGGAAETQYF.

Only a few counts were recorded for this clone. The rearrangement links TRBV4-3 to TRBJ2-4, with D hard to call. CDR1 is LGHNA, CDR2 YSLEER, per germline. Trimming stripped 0 bases from V and 6 bases from J, with 9 bases between. This CDR3 has 14 residues. The CDR3 here is CASSQEAVGNIQYF. The CDR3 DNA reads TGCGCCAGCAGCCAAGAGGCGGTCGGAAACATTCAGTACTTC.

V and J are TRBV19 and TRBJ2-7, with a tentative D call TRBD1 (5 bases). CDR3 size: 14 residues. V was clipped by 5 bases and J by 3 bases, with 14 bases between them. CDR1 is LNHDA, CDR2 SQIVND, per germline (reference sequence). In DNA form, the CDR3 reads TGTGCCAGTAGTCCTCAGGGTTCCTACTACGAGCAGTACTTC. This translates into CASSPQGSYYEQYF.

This sequence joins TRBV24-1 and TRBJ2-3; a weak D match, TRBD1 (5 bases). Trimming pared 6 bases from V and 4 bases from J, leaving 10 bases between. The CDR3 is 13 amino acids. Germline V gives CDR1 KGHDR, CDR2 SFDVKD. The DNA of the CDR3 is TGTGCCACCAGTCCGACAGTGGCAGATACGCAGTATTTT. Translation gives CATSPTVADTQYF.

The chain recombines TRBV5-4 with TRBJ2-2; a weak D match, TRBD2 (5 bases). Germline assignment: CDR1 SGHNT and CDR2 YYREEE (reference sequence). V was cut by 0 bases and J by 4 bases, with 13 bases left in between. The length of the CDR3 is 16 residues. The CDR3 here is CASSLDSAGVTGELFF. In nucleotides, the CDR3 is TGTGCCAGCAGCTTGGATTCCGCGGGCGTCACCGGGGAGCTGTTTTTT.

This clone appeared a few times. The J gene is TRBJ1-2, the V gene TRBV4-2; 7 bases are shared with TRBD1. This CDR3 region has 15 residues. J was trimmed by 7 bases and V by 1 base; bases with no gene match: 9. Germline V CDR1 and CDR2: LGHNA, YNFKEQ. This CDR3 reads CASSQAGQGGFGYTF. CDR3 bases: TGTGCCAGCAGCCAAGCGGGGCAGGGGGGTTTTGGCTACACCTTC.

This clone was detected only once. CDR3 coding DNA: TGTGCCAGCAGTTTTAGGGGCTGGGATGGCTACACCTTC. It encodes CASSFRGWDGYTF. The chain couples TRBV28 to TRBJ1-2; D is perhaps TRBD1 (5 bases). CDR1 MDHEN and CDR2 SYDVKM come from the germline V gene. This CDR3 spans 13 amino acids. V lost 3 bases to trimming and J lost 6 bases, with 11 bases between them.

The genes are TRBV2 and TRBJ1-1, with D uncertain. The V and J ends lost 6 bases and 3 bases respectively, with 11 bases between them. The CDR3 covers 13 residues. The germline V gene has CDR1 SNHLY and CDR2 FYNNEI. The CDR3 loop is CASRTDSDTEAFF. CDR3 DNA sequence: TGTGCCAGCAGGACGGATAGCGACACTGAAGCTTTCTTT.

The V gene is TRBV5-1, the J gene TRBJ2-5, with TRBD1 identical over 8 bases. Germline V gene lookup returns CDR1 SGHRS and CDR2 YFSETQ. J lost 1 base, V lost 4 bases, and 3 bases had no gene match. The CDR3 is 14 amino acids. CDR3 DNA sequence: TGCGCCAGCAGCATAGGACAGGGCCAAGAGACCCAGTACTTC. Translated, it gives CASSIGQGQETQYF. The variable domain in full, completed from reference TRBV5-1 and TRBJ2-5, reads KAGVTQTPRYLIKTRGQQVTLSCSPISGHRSVSWYQQTPGQGLQFLFEYFSETQRNKGNFPGRFSGRQFSNSRSEMNVSTLELGDSALYLCASSIGQGQETQYFGPGTRLLVL.